This T cell receptor (beta chain) is drawn from a study of blood T cell repertoires in COVID-19. Study overall: T cells, B-cell-depleted T cells, or PBMCs provided the cDNA or gDNA that served as material.

The V gene end was trimmed by 2 bases and the J gene end by 5 bases; junction bases not matched to a gene: 6. The CDR3 contains 15 residues. CDR1 and CDR2 (germline): SGHRS, YFSETQ. Libraries were prepared by immunoSEQ multiplex PCR; TCRdb keeps only in-frame clonotypes and omits some of them. The table lists about 140,000 clones, about 87% of them singletons. The sequence came from a human donor with COVID-19, enrolled during active disease. The donor label of this sample is uncertain. The chain couples TRBV5-1 to TRBJ2-3, with 9 bases that match TRBD1. The sequenced sample consisted of peripheral blood. Here the CDR3 reads CASSFRDRVLDTQYF. CDR3 nucleotides: TGCGCCAGCAGCTTCCGGGACAGGGTTTTAGATACGCAGTATTTT.